This T cell receptor (beta chain) came from a study of naive and memory T cell subsets. Treatment in this sample: skin biopsy from PPD injection site in Mantoux-positive individual. Unsorted total RNA, about 1 to 1000 ng, was DNase treated before reverse transcription. A UMI-containing oligonucleotide was joined by 3' ligation to the TCR cDNA template. To note about this clonotype: Its antigen remains unknown.

Regarding the study as a whole: Far more TCRs reportedly came from tuberculin skin test site biopsies. TCR transcript changes with activation or differentiation may affect this RNA method.

The germline CDR1 and CDR2 sequences are SEHNR and FQNEAQ (reference sequence). The J segment lost 3 bases and the V segment lost 0 bases, leaving 6 bases of the junction unmatched. The CDR3 loop spans 17 amino acids. Alpha and beta constant region primers primed reverse transcription for blood and skin samples. TCRdb used MiXCR to reprocess the UMI-ligation and nested PCR reads, holding one entry per CDR3 protein. The data hold 17,000 or so distinct CDR3 sequences, with 8% to 10% observed a single time. The receptor was isolated from an adult in good health. The genes are TRBV7-9 and TRBJ2-7; 12 bases align to TRBD2. The sample here was skin, taken from a tuberculin skin test site. Here the CDR3 reads CASSLAWTSGANYEQYF. The CDR3 DNA reads as TGTGCCAGCAGCTTAGCGTGGACTAGCGGGGCGAACTACGAGCAGTACTTC.